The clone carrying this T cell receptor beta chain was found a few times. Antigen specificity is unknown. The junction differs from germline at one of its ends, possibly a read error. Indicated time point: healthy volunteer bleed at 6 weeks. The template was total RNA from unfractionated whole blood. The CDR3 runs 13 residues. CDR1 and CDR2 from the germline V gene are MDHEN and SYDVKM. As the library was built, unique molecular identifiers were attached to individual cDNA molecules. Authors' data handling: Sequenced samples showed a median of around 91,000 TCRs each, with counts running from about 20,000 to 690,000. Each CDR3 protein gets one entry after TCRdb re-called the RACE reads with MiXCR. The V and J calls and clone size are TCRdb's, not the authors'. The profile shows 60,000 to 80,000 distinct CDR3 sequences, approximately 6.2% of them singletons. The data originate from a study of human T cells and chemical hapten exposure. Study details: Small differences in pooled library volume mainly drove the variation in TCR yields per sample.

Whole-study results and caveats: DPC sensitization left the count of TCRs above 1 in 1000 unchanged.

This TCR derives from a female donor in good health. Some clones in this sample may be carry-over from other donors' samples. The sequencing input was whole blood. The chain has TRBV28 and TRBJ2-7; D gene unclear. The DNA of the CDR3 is TGTGCCAGCAACGCACCCCAAGCCTACGAGCGGTACTTC. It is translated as CASNAPQAYERYF.